A selection of T cell receptor beta chains follows, all from one sample in a study of shared clonotypes between healthy human individuals. This table comes from immunoSEQ multiplex PCR, and its TCRdb copy is limited to in-frame clones, with some not included. The sample shows over 400,000 clones, about 96% of them seen only once. The sequencing input was naive CD4+ T cells sorted from blood. These receptor sequences come from a woman in her twenties or thirties in good health. The CDR3 runs from the conserved cysteine through the conserved F or W. A D gene is named only where the DNA matches it firmly.

cdr3_aa: CASRENQGRGTDTQYF; cdr3_nt: TGTGCCAGCAGAGAAAATCAGGGAAGGGGCACAGATACGCAGTATTTT; j_call: TRBJ2-3; d_call: NA; v_call: TRBV6-1; cdr3_length: 16
cdr3_aa: CASSLVGGATADTQYF; cdr3_nt: TGCGCCAGCAGCTTGGTGGGGGGCGCAACCGCAGATACGCAGTATTTT; j_call: TRBJ2-3; d_call: NA; v_call: TRBV5-1; cdr3_length: 16
cdr3_aa: CASSPAGGPPRETQYF; cdr3_nt: TGTGCCAGCAGCCCGGCCGGTGGGCCGCCGAGAGAGACCCAGTACTTC; j_call: TRBJ2-5; d_call: NA; v_call: TRBV7-3; cdr3_length: 16
cdr3_aa: CASSYAGFNQPQHF; cdr3_nt: TGTGCCAGCAGTTACGCGGGGTTCAATCAGCCCCAGCATTTT; j_call: TRBJ1-5; d_call: NA; v_call: TRBV7-2; cdr3_length: 14
cdr3_aa: CASSSGLEGEQFF; cdr3_nt: TGTGCCAGCAGCTCAGGACTAGAGGGTGAGCAGTTCTTC; j_call: TRBJ2-1; d_call: TRBD2; v_call: TRBV7-2; cdr3_length: 13
cdr3_aa: CASGPGQGYEQYF; cdr3_nt: TGTGCCAGCGGACCGGGACAGGGATACGAGCAGTACTTC; j_call: TRBJ2-7; d_call: TRBD1; v_call: TRBV28; cdr3_length: 13
cdr3_aa: CASSLVKSSSEQYF; cdr3_nt: TGTGCCAGCAGCTTAGTTAAGTCGTCTAGCGAGCAGTACTTC; j_call: TRBJ2-7; d_call: NA; v_call: TRBV7-8; cdr3_length: 14
cdr3_aa: CASSPSGSDYEQYF; cdr3_nt: TGTGCCAGCTCCCCTAGCGGGAGCGACTACGAGCAGTACTTC; j_call: TRBJ2-7; d_call: TRBD2; v_call: TRBV18; cdr3_length: 14
cdr3_aa: CASSGAGAVYNEQFF; cdr3_nt: TGTGCCAGCAGCGGAGCGGGGGCCGTCTACAATGAGCAGTTCTTC; j_call: TRBJ2-1; d_call: TRBD2; v_call: TRBV9; cdr3_length: 15
cdr3_aa: CASSLAAGQEKLFF; cdr3_nt: TGTGCCAGCAGTTTAGCTGCAGGGCAAGAAAAACTGTTTTTT; j_call: TRBJ1-4; d_call: NA; v_call: TRBV28; cdr3_length: 14
cdr3_aa: CASSTTGVRANTGELFF; cdr3_nt: TGTGCCAGTAGTACAACAGGGGTCCGGGCGAACACCGGGGAGCTGTTTTTT; j_call: TRBJ2-2; d_call: TRBD1; v_call: TRBV19; cdr3_length: 17
cdr3_aa: CASSRTSGTNTGELFF; cdr3_nt: TGTGCCAGCAGCAGGACTAGCGGGACAAACACCGGGGAGCTGTTTTTT; j_call: TRBJ2-2; d_call: TRBD2; v_call: TRBV9; cdr3_length: 16
cdr3_aa: CASSRRKGVQTGELFF; cdr3_nt: TGTGCCAGTAGTCGCCGGAAGGGCGTTCAGACCGGGGAGCTGTTTTTT; j_call: TRBJ2-2; d_call: NA; v_call: TRBV19; cdr3_length: 16